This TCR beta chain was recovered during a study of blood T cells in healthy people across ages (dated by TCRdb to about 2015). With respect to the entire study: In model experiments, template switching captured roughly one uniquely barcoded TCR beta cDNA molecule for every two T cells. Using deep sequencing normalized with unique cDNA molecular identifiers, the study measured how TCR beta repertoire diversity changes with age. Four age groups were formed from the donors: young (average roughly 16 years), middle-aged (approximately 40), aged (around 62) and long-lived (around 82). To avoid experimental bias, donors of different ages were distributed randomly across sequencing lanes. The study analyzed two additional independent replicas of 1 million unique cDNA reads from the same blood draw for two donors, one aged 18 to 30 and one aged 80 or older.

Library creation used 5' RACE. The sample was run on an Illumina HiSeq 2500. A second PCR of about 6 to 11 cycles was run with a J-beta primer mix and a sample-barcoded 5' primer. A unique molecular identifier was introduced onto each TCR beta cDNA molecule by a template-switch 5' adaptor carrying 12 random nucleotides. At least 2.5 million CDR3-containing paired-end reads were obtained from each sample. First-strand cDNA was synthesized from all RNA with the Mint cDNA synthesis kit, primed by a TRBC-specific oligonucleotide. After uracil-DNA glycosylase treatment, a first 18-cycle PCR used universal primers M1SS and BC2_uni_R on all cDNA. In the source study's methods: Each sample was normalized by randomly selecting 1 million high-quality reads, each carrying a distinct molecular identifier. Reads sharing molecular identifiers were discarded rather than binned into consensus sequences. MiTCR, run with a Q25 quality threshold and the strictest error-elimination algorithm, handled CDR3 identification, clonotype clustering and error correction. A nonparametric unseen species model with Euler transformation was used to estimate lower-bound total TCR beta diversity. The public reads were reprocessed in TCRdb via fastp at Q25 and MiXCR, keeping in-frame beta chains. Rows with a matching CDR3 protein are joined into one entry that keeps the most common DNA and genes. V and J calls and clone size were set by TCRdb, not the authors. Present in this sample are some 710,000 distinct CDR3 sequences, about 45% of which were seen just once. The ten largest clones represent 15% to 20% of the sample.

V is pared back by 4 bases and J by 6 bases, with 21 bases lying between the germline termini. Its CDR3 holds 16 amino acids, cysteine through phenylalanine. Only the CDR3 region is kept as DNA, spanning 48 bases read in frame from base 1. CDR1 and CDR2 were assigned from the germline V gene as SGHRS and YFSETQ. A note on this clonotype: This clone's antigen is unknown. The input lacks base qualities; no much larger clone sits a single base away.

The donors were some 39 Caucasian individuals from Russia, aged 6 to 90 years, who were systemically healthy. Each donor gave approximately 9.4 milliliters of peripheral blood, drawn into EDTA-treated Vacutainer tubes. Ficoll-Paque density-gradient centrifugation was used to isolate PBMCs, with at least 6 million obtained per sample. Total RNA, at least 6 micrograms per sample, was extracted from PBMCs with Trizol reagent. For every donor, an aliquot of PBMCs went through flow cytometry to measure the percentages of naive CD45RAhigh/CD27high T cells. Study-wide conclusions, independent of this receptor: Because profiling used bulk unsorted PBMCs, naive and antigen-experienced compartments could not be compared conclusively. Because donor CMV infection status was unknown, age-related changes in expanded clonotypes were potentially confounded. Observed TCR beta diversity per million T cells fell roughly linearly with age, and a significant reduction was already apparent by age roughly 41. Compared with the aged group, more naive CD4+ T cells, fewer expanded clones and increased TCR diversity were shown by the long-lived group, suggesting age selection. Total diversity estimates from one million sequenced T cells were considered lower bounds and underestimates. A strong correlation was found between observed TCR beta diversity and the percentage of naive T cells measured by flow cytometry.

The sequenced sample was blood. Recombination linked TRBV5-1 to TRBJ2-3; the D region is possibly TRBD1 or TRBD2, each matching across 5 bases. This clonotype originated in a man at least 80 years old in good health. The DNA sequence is TGCGCCAGCAGCCCCTCCAGGGAGACGGTCTGGGATACGCAGTATTTT. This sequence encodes CASSPSRETVWDTQYF.